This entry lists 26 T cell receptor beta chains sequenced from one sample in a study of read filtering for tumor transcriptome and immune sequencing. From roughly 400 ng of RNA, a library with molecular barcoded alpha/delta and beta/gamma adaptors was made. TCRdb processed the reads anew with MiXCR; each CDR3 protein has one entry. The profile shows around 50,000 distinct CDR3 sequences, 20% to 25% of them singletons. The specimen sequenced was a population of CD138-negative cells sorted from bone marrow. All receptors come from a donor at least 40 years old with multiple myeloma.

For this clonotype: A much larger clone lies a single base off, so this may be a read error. The CDR3: CANTRHMNTEAFF. As DNA, the CDR3 is TGTGCCAACACCCGACATATGAACACTGAAGCTTTCTTT. This chain links TRBV12-3 or TRBV12-4 with TRBJ1-1, with no clear D. The V end was cut by 10 bases, the J end by 0 bases, with 12 bases between. There are 13 residues in the CDR3.

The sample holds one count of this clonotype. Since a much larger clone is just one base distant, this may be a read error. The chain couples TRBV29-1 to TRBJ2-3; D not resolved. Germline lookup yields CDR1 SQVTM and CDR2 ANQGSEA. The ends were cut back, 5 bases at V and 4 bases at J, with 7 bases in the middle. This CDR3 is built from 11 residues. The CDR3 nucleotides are TGCAGCGTTAGAGAGGCAGATACGCAGTATTTT. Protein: CSVREADTQYF.

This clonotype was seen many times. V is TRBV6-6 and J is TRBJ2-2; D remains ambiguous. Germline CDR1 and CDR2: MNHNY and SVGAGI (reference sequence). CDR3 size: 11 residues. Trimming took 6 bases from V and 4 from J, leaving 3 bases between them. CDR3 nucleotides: TGTGCCAGCAGAATCACCGGGGAGCTGTTTTTT. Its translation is CASRITGELFF.

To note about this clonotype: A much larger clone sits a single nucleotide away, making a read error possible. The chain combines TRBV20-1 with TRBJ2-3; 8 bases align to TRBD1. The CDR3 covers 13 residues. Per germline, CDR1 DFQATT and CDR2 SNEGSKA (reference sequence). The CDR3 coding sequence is TGCGGTGCCCCGGACAGGGTCCCAGATACGCAGTATTTT. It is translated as CGAPDRVPDTQYF.

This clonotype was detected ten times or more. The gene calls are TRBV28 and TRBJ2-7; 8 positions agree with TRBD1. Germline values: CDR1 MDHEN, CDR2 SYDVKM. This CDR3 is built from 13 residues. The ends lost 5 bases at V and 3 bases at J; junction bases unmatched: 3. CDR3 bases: TGTGCCAGCAGTCCCGGACAGGGCTACGAGCAGTACTTC. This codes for CASSPGQGYEQYF.

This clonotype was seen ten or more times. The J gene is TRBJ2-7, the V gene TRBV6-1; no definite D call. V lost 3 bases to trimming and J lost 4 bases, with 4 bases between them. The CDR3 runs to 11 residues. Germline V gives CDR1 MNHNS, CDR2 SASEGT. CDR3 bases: TGTGCCAGCAGTGAGCAATACGAGCAGTACTTC. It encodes CASSEQYEQYF.

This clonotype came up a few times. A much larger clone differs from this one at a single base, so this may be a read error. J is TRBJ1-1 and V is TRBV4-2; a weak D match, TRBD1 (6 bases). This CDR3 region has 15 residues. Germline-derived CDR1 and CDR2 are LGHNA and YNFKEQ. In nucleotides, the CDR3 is TGTGCCAGCAGCCAAGTCAAGGGGGTAGGGACTGAAGCTTCCTTT. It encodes CASSQVKGVGTEASF.

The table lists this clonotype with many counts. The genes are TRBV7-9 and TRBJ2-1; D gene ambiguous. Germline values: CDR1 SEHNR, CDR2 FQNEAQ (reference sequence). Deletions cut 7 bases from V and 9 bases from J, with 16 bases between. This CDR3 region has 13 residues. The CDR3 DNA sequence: TGTGCCAGCACCCTTAAAGGTGTCAGTGAGCAGTTCTTC. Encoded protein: CASTLKGVSEQFF. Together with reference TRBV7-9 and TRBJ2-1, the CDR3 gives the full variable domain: DTGVSQNPRHKITKRGQNVTFRCDPISEHNRLYWYRQTLGQGPEFLTYFQNEAQLEKSRLLSDRFSAERPKGSFSTLEIQRTEQGDSAMYLCASTLKGVSEQFFGPGTRLTVL.

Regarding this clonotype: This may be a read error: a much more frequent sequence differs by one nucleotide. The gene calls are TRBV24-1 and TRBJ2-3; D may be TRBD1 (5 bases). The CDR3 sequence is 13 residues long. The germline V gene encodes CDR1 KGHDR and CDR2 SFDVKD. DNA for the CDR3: TGTGCCACCAGTATGGCCTACACAGGTACGCAGTATTTT. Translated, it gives CATSMAYTGTQYF.

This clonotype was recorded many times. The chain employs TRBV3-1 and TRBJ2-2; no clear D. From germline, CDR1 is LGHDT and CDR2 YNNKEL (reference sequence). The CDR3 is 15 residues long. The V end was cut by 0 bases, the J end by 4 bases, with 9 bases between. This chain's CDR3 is CASSQEWRVTGELFF. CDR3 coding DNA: TGTGCCAGCAGCCAAGAGTGGCGAGTCACCGGGGAGCTGTTTTTT.

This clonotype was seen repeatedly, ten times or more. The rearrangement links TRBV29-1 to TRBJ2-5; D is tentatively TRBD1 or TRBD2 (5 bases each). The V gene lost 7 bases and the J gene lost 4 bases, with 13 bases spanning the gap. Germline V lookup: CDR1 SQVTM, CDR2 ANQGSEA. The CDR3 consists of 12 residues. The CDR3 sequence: CSATTGLETQYF. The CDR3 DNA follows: TGCAGCGCCACGACGGGGCTAGAGACCCAGTACTTC.

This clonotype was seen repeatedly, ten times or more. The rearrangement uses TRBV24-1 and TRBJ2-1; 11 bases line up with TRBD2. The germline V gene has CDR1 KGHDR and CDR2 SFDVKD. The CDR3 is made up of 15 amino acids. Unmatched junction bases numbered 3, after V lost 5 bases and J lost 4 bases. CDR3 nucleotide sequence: TGTGCCACCAGTGGAGGACTAGCGGGTTACAATGAGCAGTTCTTC. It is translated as CATSGGLAGYNEQFF.

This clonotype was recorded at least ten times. CDR3 sequence reads: CSARGWTGGGTEAFF. In DNA, the CDR3 is TGCAGTGCTAGGGGGTGGACAGGGGGAGGCACTGAAGCTTTCTTT. J is TRBJ1-1 and V is TRBV20-1; 10 bases align to TRBD1. CDR1 is DFQATT, CDR2 SNEGSKA, per germline (reference sequence). The CDR3 sequence is 15 residues long. Trimming at V came to 3 bases and at J to 4 bases, leaving 8 bases not matched to a gene.

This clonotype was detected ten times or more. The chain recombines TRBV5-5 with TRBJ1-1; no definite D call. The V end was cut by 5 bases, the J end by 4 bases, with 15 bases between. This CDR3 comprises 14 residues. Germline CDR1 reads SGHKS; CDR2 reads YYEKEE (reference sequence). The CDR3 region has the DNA TGTGCCAGCAGAAAAGACACCACAATCACTGAAGCTTTCTTT. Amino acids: CASRKDTTITEAFF.

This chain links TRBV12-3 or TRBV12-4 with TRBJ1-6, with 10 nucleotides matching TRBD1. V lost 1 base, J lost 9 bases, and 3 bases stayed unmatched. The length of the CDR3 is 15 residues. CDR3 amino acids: CASSLVGQGGSPLHF. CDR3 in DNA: TGTGCCAGCAGTTTAGTAGGACAGGGGGGTTCACCCCTCCACTTT.

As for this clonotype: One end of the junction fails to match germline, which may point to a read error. The CDR3 is CSASGTYYNEQSF. Written as DNA, the CDR3 is TGCAGTGCTAGCGGGACATACTACAATGAGCAGTCCTTC. This rearrangement joins TRBV20-1 to TRBJ2-1; the D gene is possibly TRBD1 (6 bases). In germline, CDR1 is DFQATT, CDR2 SNEGSKA (reference sequence). The CDR3 has 13 residues.

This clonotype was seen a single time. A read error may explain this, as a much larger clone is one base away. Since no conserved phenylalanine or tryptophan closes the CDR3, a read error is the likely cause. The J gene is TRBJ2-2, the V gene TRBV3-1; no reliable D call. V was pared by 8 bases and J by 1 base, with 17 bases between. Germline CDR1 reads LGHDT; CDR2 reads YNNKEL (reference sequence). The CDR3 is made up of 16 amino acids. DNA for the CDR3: TGTGCCAGCCAAAGACGTGAACAGCTGAACACCGGGGAGCTGTTTTTA. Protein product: CASQRREQLNTGELFL.

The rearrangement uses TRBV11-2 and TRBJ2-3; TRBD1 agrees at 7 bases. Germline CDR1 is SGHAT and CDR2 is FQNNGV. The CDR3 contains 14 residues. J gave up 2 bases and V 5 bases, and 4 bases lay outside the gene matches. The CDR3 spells CASSVGQHTDTQYF. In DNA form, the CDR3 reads TGTGCCAGCAGCGTGGGACAGCACACAGATACGCAGTATTTT.

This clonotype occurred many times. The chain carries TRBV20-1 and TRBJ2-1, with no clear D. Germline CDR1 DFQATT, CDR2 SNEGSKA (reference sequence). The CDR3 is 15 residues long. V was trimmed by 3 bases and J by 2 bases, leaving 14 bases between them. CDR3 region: CSASIRPSAYNEQFF. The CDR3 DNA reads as TGCAGTGCTAGTATAAGACCATCTGCCTACAATGAGCAGTTCTTC.

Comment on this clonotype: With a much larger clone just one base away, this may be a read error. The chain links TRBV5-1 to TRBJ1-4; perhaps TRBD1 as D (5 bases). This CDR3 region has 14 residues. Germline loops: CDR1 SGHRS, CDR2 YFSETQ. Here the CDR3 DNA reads TGCGCCAGCAGACCCCAGGGTGGGAATGAAAAACTGTCTTTT. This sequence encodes CASRPQGGNEKLSF.

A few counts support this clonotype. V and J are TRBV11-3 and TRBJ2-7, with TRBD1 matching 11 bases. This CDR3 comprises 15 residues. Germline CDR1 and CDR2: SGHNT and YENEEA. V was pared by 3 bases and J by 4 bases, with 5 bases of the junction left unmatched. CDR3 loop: CASSFPGQGAYEQYF. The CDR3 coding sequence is TGTGCCAGCAGCTTCCCCGGACAGGGGGCTTACGAGCAGTACTTC.

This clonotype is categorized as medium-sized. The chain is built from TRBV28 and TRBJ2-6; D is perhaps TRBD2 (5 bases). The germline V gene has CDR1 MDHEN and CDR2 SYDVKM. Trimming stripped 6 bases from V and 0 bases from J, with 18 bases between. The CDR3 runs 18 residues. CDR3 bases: TGTGCCAGCAGGACACCCCAAGCGGACCTCTCTGGGGCCAACGTCCTGACTTTC. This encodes CASRTPQADLSGANVLTF.

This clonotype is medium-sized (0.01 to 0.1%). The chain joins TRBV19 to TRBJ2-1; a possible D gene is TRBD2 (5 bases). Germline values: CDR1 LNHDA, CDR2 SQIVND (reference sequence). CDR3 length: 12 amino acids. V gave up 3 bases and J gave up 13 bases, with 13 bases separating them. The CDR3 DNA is TGTGCCAGTAGTATCGGACTCGGACCCCAGTTCTTC. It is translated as CASSIGLGPQFF.

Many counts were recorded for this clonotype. The CDR3 sequence: CASRTGTGLDTEAFF. CDR3 DNA sequence: TGTGCCAGCAGGACCGGGACAGGGTTGGACACTGAAGCTTTCTTT. The J gene is TRBJ1-1, the V gene TRBV12-3 or TRBV12-4, with 9 bases matching TRBD1. This CDR3 is built from 15 residues. The trim removed 6 bases at V and 3 bases at J, leaving 8 bases unmatched.

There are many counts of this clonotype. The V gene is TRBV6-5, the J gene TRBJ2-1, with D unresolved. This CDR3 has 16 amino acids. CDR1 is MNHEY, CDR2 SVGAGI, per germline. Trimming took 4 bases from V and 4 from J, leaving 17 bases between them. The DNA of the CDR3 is TGTGCCAGCAGTTCGACTCCCCACGATTCGTACAATGAGCAGTTCTTC. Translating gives CASSSTPHDSYNEQFF.

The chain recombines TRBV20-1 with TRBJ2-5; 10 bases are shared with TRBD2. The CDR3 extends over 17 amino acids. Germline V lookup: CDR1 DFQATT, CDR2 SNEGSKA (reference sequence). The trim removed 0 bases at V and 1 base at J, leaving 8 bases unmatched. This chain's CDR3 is CSARDFSSGGIQETQYF. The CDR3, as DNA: TGCAGTGCTAGAGATTTTAGTAGCGGGGGGATCCAAGAGACCCAGTACTTC.